What follows describes a single T cell receptor (beta chain). Its specificity is unknown. After removal of 8 bases from V and 8 bases from J, the junction contained 7 bases not matched to a gene. The CDR3 runs 12 residues. From germline, CDR1 is SNHLY and CDR2 FYNNEI. The table came from immunoSEQ multiplex PCR; TCRdb's copy has only in-frame clones and leaves some out. Here the sample spans over a million clones, about 75% being singletons. The data originate from a study of shared clonotypes between healthy human individuals. At the level of the study: In total, the donors were two women and a few men aged 18 to 49. Notes on the study in general: Against clonotypes common to all four donors, non-shared ones had lower generation probabilities. Researchers sampled blood only, noting tissue repertoires likely differ.

A split of CD4+ cells into CD45RA+ naive and CD45RA-negative memory subsets was performed. The chain employs TRBV2 and TRBJ1-2, with 8 nucleotides matching TRBD1. This sequence originates from a man between 18 and 29 years old in good health. The material sequenced was memory CD4+ T cells sorted from blood. Subset meaning: CD45RA-negative fraction. CDR3 sequence (DNA): TGTGCCAGCGTTCAGGGGGCTGAGGGCTACACCTTC. Translation: CASVQGAEGYTF.